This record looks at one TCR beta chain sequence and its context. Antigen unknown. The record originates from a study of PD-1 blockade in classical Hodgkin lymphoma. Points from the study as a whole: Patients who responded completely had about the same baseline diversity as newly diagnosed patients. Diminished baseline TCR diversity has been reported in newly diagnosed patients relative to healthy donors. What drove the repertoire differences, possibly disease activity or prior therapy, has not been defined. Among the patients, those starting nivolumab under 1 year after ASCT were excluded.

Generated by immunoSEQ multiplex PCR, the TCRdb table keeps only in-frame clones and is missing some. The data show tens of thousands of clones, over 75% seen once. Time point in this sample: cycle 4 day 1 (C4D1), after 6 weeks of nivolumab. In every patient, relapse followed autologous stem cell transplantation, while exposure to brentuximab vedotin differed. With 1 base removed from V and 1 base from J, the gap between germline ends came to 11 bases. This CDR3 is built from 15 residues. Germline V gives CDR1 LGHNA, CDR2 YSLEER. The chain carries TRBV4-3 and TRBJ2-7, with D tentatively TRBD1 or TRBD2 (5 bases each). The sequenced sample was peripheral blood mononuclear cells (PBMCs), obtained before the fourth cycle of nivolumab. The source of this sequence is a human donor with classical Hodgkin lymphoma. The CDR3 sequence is CASSQGVGESYEQYF. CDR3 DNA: TGCGCCAGCAGCCAAGGCGTGGGGGAATCCTACGAGCAGTACTTC.